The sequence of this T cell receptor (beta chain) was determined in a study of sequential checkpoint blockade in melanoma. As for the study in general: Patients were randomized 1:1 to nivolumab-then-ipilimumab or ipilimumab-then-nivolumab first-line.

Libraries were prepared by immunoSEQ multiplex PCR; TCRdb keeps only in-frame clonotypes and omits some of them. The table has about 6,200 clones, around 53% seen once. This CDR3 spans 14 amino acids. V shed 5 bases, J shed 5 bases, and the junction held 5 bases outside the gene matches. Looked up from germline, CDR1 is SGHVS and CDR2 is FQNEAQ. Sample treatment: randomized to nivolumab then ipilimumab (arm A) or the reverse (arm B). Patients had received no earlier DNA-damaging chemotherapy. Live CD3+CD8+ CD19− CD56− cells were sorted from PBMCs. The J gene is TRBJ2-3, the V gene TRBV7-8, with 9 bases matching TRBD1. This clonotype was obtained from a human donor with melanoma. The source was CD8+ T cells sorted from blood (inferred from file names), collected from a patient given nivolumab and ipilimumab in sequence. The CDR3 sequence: CASSAQGAGDTQYF. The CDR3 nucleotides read TGTGCCAGCAGCGCACAGGGGGCCGGAGATACGCAGTATTTT.